The clone carrying this T cell receptor beta chain was seen only a few times. As yet, its antigen is unknown. Individual cDNA molecules received unique molecular identifiers during library preparation. TCRdb fed the 5' RACE reads into MiXCR, producing one record per CDR3 protein. In the table there are 30,000 to 45,000 distinct CDR3 sequences, roughly 5% of which are singletons. These data belong to a study of early T cells in non-severe SARS-CoV-2 infection. At the level of the study: The chains were unpaired, and the sequenced material was bulk RNA from unsorted whole blood. General observations from the study: Matching with VDJdb favored anti-spike CD8 responses (missing private and CD4 specificities).

The V gene's germline CDR1 is SGHRS and CDR2 YFSETQ. Trimming shortened V by 2 bases and J by 6 bases, and 18 bases separated the two germline ends. The CDR3 has 16 residues. This TCR was recovered from an adult who was a healthcare worker with PCR-confirmed SARS-CoV-2 infection or an uninfected control (not recorded which). This chain uses TRBV5-1 with TRBJ2-1, with D tentatively TRBD1 (6 bases). The specimen was whole blood. CDR3 sequence (DNA): TGCGCCAGCAGCTTAAGAGACAGGACACTAGGCAATGAGCAGTTCTTC. Encoded protein: CASSLRDRTLGNEQFF.